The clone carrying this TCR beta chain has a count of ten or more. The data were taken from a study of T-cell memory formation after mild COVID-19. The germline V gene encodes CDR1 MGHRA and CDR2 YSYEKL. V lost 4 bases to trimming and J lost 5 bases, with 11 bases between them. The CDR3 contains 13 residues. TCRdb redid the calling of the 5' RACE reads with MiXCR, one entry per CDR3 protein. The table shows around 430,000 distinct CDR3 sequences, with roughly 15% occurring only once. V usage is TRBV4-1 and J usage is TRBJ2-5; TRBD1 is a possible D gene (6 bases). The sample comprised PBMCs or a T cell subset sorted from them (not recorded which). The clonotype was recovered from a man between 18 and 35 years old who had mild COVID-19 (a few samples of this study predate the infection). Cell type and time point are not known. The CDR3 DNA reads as TGCGCCAGCAGCCTTGGGACATCGGAGACCCAGTACTTC. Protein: CASSLGTSETQYF.